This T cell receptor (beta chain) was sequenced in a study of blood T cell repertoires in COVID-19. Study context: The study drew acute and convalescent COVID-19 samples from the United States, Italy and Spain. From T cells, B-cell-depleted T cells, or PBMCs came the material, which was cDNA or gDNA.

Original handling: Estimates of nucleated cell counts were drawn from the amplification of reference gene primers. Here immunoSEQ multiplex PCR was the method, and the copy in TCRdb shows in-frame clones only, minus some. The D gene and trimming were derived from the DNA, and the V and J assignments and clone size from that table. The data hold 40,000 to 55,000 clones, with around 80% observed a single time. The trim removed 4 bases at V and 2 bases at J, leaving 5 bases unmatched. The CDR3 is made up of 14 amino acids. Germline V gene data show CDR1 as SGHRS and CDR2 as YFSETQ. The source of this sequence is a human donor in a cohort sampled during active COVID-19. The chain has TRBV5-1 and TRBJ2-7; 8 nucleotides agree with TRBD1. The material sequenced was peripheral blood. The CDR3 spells CASSQDRETYEQYF. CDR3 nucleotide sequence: TGCGCCAGCAGCCAGGACAGGGAGACCTACGAGCAGTACTTC.